The clone carrying this T cell receptor beta chain was recorded only once. Its antigen is not identified. With 6 bases clipped from V and 9 bases from J, the junction kept 13 bases outside the gene matches. The CDR3 has 15 residues. Sequencing libraries for TCR beta were prepared with iRepertoire HTBI primers and Arm-PCR of CDR3 regions. One entry per CDR3 protein results from TCRdb running MiXCR on the multiplex PCR reads. The data show fewer than 550,000 distinct CDR3 sequences, under 25% seen once. Time point specified: persistent/refractory GD, antithyroid drugs over 5 years with positive TRAb. With RNA extracted from PBMCs as input, the TCR library was made. The patient group derived from an endocrinology department in Xi'an, China. The EDTA tubes were filled with 8 to 9.5 milliliters of drawn peripheral blood. This entry is derived from a study of regulatory T cells in long-lasting Graves disease. The study, taken as a whole, reports: New patients shared fewer public clonotypes (around 880) than persistent patients did (fewer than 3,000). Thyroid tissue was not studied; only peripheral blood was.

This TCR was sampled from a female donor with Graves disease. Source: peripheral blood mononuclear cells (PBMCs), taken when the disease was refractory, from a patient treated with antithyroid drugs. The gene calls are TRBV12-3 or TRBV12-4 and TRBJ2-1, with TRBD2 identical over 8 bases. CDR3 DNA: TGTGCCAGCAGAACGTGGAGCGGGAGTACCGGTGAGCAGTTCTTC. As protein: CASRTWSGSTGEQFF.